What follows is one T cell receptor (beta chain) and its context. Sequencing was performed with immunoSEQ multiplex PCR; in TCRdb, only in-frame clones are kept and a portion is missing. The sample holds about 1 million clones; more than 60% are singletons and the top ten take over 1.3%. Germline CDR1 is MGHDK and CDR2 is SYGVNS. This CDR3 comprises 16 residues. V was clipped by 3 bases and J by 6 bases; unmatched bases: 10. The data were taken from a study of shared clonotypes between healthy human individuals. This receptor was identified in a man aged 18-30 years in good health. J is TRBJ2-1 and V is TRBV25-1; 8 bases line up with TRBD1. The sequencing input was memory CD4+ T cells sorted from blood. The subset was: CD45RA-negative fraction. CDR3 loop: CASSDLGTGKPNEQFF. Here the CDR3 DNA reads TGTGCCAGCAGTGATCTCGGGACAGGAAAACCCAATGAGCAGTTCTTC.